This T cell receptor beta chain was sequenced in a study of identifying expanded T cells in peripheral blood. As for this clone: What it binds is unknown.

Method: immunoSEQ multiplex PCR; TCRdb's copy keeps in-frame clones and lacks some. Among 100,000 to 150,000 clones, about four fifths were seen once, and the ten largest hold 3% to 3.5%. Study-wide points: Differentially abundant clones: around 1.2 between replicates, about 17 at roughly 13 days, less than 25 at four. Across healthy donors, higher total template counts meant significantly greater roughly two-week count variance.

Healthy donors had no documented immune events, such as infections, while sampled. Germline loops: CDR1 SGHTA, CDR2 FQGNSA. This CDR3 contains 14 residues. V lost 2 bases and J 10 bases, leaving 12 bases between the germline ends. The sequence was obtained from a person aged 18-70 years in good health. V usage is TRBV7-2 and J usage is TRBJ1-6; TRBD1 is a possible D gene (6 bases). What was sequenced was blood. CDR3 amino acids: CASSLTGLSSPLHF. The CDR3 DNA is TGTGCCAGCAGCTTAACAGGGTTAAGCTCACCCCTCCACTTT.